The 19 T cell receptor beta chains reported below all come from one sample, sequenced in a study of blood T cell repertoires in COVID-19. Sequencing was performed with immunoSEQ multiplex PCR; in TCRdb, only in-frame clones are kept and a portion is missing. The sample contains about 320,000 clones, approximately 89% of which appear only once. Sequencing was done on a sample of PBMCs or T cells enriched from blood (not recorded which). Source of these receptors: a man between 25 and 39 years old who had recovered from COVID-19.

With respect to this clone: The sample contains more than one DNA sequence encoding this CDR3. The genes are TRBV11-2 and TRBJ2-1; D perhaps matches TRBD2 (6 bases). The V end lost 3 bases, the J end lost 0 bases, and 6 bases lay between the germline ends. The CDR3 runs to 14 residues. Germline V gene data show CDR1 as SGHAT and CDR2 as FQNNGV. The CDR3: CASSFGSSYNEQFF. For the CDR3, the DNA is TGTGCCAGCAGCTTCGGGAGCTCCTACAATGAGCAGTTCTTC.

The V call is TRBV6-5, the J call TRBJ1-6; D perhaps matches TRBD1 (5 bases). The CDR3 is 15 amino acids. The germline gives CDR1 MNHEY, CDR2 SVGAGI. The V end was cut by 6 bases, the J end by 5 bases, with 14 bases between. CDR3 residues: CASREQGTDNSPLHF. In DNA form, the CDR3 reads TGTGCCAGCAGAGAGCAGGGTACCGATAATTCACCCCTCCACTTT.

This rearrangement joins TRBV21-1 to TRBJ2-2; the DNA was not used to check the table's D call, TRBD2. TRBV21-1 is noted as a pseudogene. The CDR3 is 15 amino acids. CDR3 sequence reads: CASSKDGTNTGELFF. The DNA of the CDR3 is TGTGCCAGCAGCAAGGACGGGACGAACACCGGGGAGCTGTTTTTT.

Here the CDR3 reads CATSRETGGYSPLHF. The CDR3, as DNA: TGTGCCACCAGCAGGGAAACAGGGGGGTATTCACCCCTCCACTTT. J is TRBJ1-6 and V is TRBV15, with 8 nucleotides matching TRBD1. Germline CDR1 and CDR2: LNHNV and YYDKDF (reference sequence). The V and J ends lost 3 bases and 8 bases, in that order; junction bases with no gene match: 6. This CDR3 is 15 amino acids long.

V gene TRBV19 combines with J gene TRBJ1-6; TRBD1 matches at 7 bases. Trimming took 7 bases from V and 4 from J; bases not matched to a gene: 4. Germline-derived CDR1 and CDR2 are LNHDA and SQIVND (reference sequence). This CDR3 is 14 amino acids long. CDR3: CASNPGQYNSPLHF. The CDR3 bases are TGTGCCAGTAACCCGGGACAGTATAATTCACCCCTCCACTTT.

In its sample, this clone was seen once. The rearrangement uses TRBV11-3 and TRBJ2-5; unclear D gene. V lost 1 base to trimming and J lost 5 bases, with 11 bases between them. The length of the CDR3 is 14 residues. CDR1 and CDR2 from the germline V gene are SGHNT and YENEEA. CDR3 amino acids: CASSLGSTRETQYF. In nucleotides, the CDR3 is TGTGCCAGCAGCTTAGGTTCCACCCGGGAGACCCAGTACTTC. Combining the CDR3 with reference TRBV11-3 and TRBJ2-5 gives the whole variable domain EAGVVQSPRYKIIEKKQPVAFWCNPISGHNTLYWYLQNLGQGPELLIRYENEEAVDDSQLPKDRFSAERLKGVDSTLKIQPAELGDSAVYLCASSLGSTRETQYFGPGTRLLVL.

CDR3 region: CASGRQNQETQYF. In DNA form, the CDR3 reads TGTGCCAGCGGTAGACAGAACCAAGAGACCCAGTACTTC. The chain is built from TRBV27 and TRBJ2-5, with D tentatively TRBD1 (5 bases). The CDR3 is 13 amino acids. V lost 8 bases and J 0 bases, leaving 10 bases between the germline ends. CDR1 is MNHEY and CDR2 is SMNVEV in the germline V gene (reference sequence).

The rearrangement joins TRBV6-5 to TRBJ1-6, with 9 bases matching TRBD1. CDR1 is MNHEY and CDR2 is SVGAGI in the germline V gene. J was trimmed by 4 bases and V by 4 bases; bases with no gene match: 2. The CDR3 contains 15 residues. The CDR3 DNA follows: TGTGCCAGCAGTTCGACAGGGGGTTATAATTCACCCCTCCACTTT. Its translation is CASSSTGGYNSPLHF.

The rearrangement joins TRBV6-1 to TRBJ2-5; D is possibly TRBD2 (6 bases). Trimming removed 4 bases from V and 1 base from J, with 16 bases in between. Per germline, CDR1 MNHNS and CDR2 SASEGT. The CDR3 sequence is 16 residues long. The CDR3 DNA sequence: TGTGCCAGCAGTGTCCCCCTGGGGGGTGGCCAAGAGACCCAGTACTTC. Its protein is CASSVPLGGGQETQYF.

The rearrangement links TRBV19 to TRBJ1-4; D gene ambiguous. Germline lookup yields CDR1 LNHDA and CDR2 SQIVND (reference sequence). V was clipped by 6 bases and J by 6 bases, with 14 bases between them. The CDR3 covers 14 residues. DNA for the CDR3: TGTGCCAGTAGGTTGGCGGGGAAGGATGAAAAACTGTTTTTT. This sequence encodes CASRLAGKDEKLFF.

V is TRBV19 and J is TRBJ1-6; D gene uncertain. This CDR3 contains 15 residues. Trimming left V 9 bases short and J 5 bases short, with 17 bases between. Germline CDR1 is LNHDA and CDR2 is SQIVND (reference sequence). CDR3 DNA sequence: TGTGCCAGCCTATCTGAGGGCCCTAATAATTCACCCCTCCACTTT. The encoded protein is CASLSEGPNNSPLHF.

This chain joins TRBV7-8 and TRBJ1-4; a possible D gene is TRBD1 (5 bases). The CDR3 is made up of 14 amino acids. Trimming removed 5 bases at V and 7 bases at J, with 14 bases between. Germline V lookup: CDR1 SGHVS, CDR2 FQNEAQ. The CDR3 DNA follows: TGTGCCAGCAGCCCAGGGAGGTTGCCTGAAAAACTGTTTTTT. This sequence encodes CASSPGRLPEKLFF.

The rearrangement joins TRBV9 to TRBJ1-4; D unclear. V was cut by 0 bases and J by 4 bases, with 13 bases left in between. This CDR3 comprises 16 residues. CDR1 SGDLS and CDR2 YYNGEE come from the germline V gene. CDR3 in DNA: TGTGCCAGCAGCGTAGCACCGCAGGCCTTTAATGAAAAACTGTTTTTT. As protein: CASSVAPQAFNEKLFF.

The V call is TRBV6-1, the J call TRBJ1-6, with D uncertain. Deletions cut 2 bases from V and 14 bases from J, with 19 bases between. CDR1 is MNHNS and CDR2 is SASEGT in the germline V gene. The CDR3 is 15 amino acids. The CDR3 bases are TGTGCCAGCAGTGAATTCCATTGGACGGGGAAGACCCTCCACTTT. Translated: CASSEFHWTGKTLHF.

This chain links TRBV29-1 with TRBJ1-2; the D is unclear. CDR3 length: 13 amino acids. V lost 6 bases to trimming and J lost 2 bases, with 13 bases between them. Germline-derived CDR1 and CDR2 are SQVTM and ANQGSEA. This CDR3 reads CSVPRRENYGYTF. Written as DNA, the CDR3 is TGCAGCGTCCCCCGACGGGAAAACTATGGCTACACCTTC.

The V gene is TRBV7-9, the J gene TRBJ2-7, with D possibly being TRBD1 (5 bases). The CDR3 loop spans 15 amino acids. The V end was cut by 3 bases, the J end by 0 bases, with 12 bases between. Germline loops: CDR1 SEHNR, CDR2 FQNEAQ (reference sequence). The CDR3 DNA reads as TGTGCCAGCAGCTTCGACAGTCCGAGCTCCTACGAGCAGTACTTC. Encoded protein: CASSFDSPSSYEQYF.

V gene TRBV3-1 (or the pseudogene TRBV3-2) combines with J gene TRBJ2-1; TRBD2 matches at 7 bases. With V trimmed by 4 bases and J by 6 bases, 6 bases remained unmatched. Germline CDR1 reads LGHDT; CDR2 reads YNNKEL (reference sequence). The CDR3 totals 14 residues. The CDR3 spells CASSPPRTSNEQFF. Here the CDR3 DNA reads TGTGCCAGCAGCCCCCCCCGGACTAGCAATGAGCAGTTCTTC.

The chain carries TRBV28 and TRBJ2-1; D is unclear. The V end lost 2 bases, the J end lost 5 bases, and 4 bases lay between the germline ends. The germline V gene encodes CDR1 MDHEN and CDR2 SYDVKM. CDR3 length equals 12 residues. CDR3 DNA: TGTGCCAGCAGTTTACAGAACAATGAGCAGTTCTTC. It encodes CASSLQNNEQFF.

This clone came up once. This chain links TRBV28 with TRBJ1-2, with unresolved D. CDR1 and CDR2 from the germline V gene are MDHEN and SYDVKM. CDR3 length: 10 residues. V lost 6 bases and J 5 bases, leaving 4 bases between the germline ends. DNA of the CDR3: TGTGCCAGCAGGCTATATGGCTACACCTTC. It codes for CASRLYGYTF.